Listed below are T cell receptor beta chains from one sample, sequenced in a study of beta chain features in type 1 diabetes. Measured with immunoSEQ multiplex PCR; TCRdb has only the in-frame clones, and not every one. This sample has under 300,000 clones, with roughly 8% found just once. Sequenced material: central memory CD4+ T cells from blood. The source is a young woman in good health. Each CDR3 is given with its conserved first and last residue. The D gene is left open where the match is weak. The listing skips clone size in some rows; elsewhere it reads once, few, many or a size class.

TRBJ1-3 NA TRBV15 TRBD1 TGTGCCACCAGCACCGGGGACAGAGGAAACACCATATATTTT CATSTGDRGNTIYF
TRBJ2-3 few TRBV5-4 NA TGTGCCAGCAGCTGGGTGGGAGGAAAAGATACGCAGTATTTT CASSWVGGKDTQYF
TRBJ1-1 few TRBV19 NA TGTGCCAGTAGTGTCGGCGTGCGGGCGAGGGGGGCTTTCTTT CASSVGVRARGAFF
TRBJ1-5 NA TRBV11-3 NA TGTGCCAGCAGCTTAGCAGCCGCCGGGGGGGGAAACAATCAGCCCCAGCATTTT CASSLAAAGGGNNQPQHF
TRBJ1-5 few TRBV6-6 NA TGTGCCAGCATAGGACAGAGCAATCAGCCCCAGCATTTT CASIGQSNQPQHF
TRBJ2-5 few TRBV25-1 TRBD1 TGTGCCACCTCGGGACAGCAAGAGACCCAGTACTTC CATSGQQETQYF
TRBJ2-7 few TRBV29-1 NA TGCAGCGTTGGTCCGGGCGCAGGGTACGAGCAGTACTTC CSVGPGAGYEQYF
TRBJ1-5 many TRBV6-6 NA TGTGCCAGCAGACACATAAACGGGGCCCATCAGCCCCAGCATTTT CASRHINGAHQPQHF
TRBJ2-1 NA TRBV6-1 NA TGTGCCAGCACCCACTTACTGTACAATGAGCAGTTCTTC CASTHLLYNEQFF
TRBJ2-7 many TRBV5-6 TRBD1 TGTGCCAGCAGCTTGATGGGGACAGGGGGCTCCTACGAGCAGTACTTC CASSLMGTGGSYEQYF
TRBJ1-3 many TRBV15 NA TGTGCCACCAGCAGAGATCTGGCAGCGTTGAGAAACACCATATATTTT CATSRDLAALRNTIYF
TRBJ2-1 NA TRBV6-4 TRBD1 TGTGCCAGCAGTTTGCGACAGGGGACCTACAATGAGCAGTTCTTC CASSLRQGTYNEQFF
TRBJ2-1 NA TRBV11-2 NA TGTGCCAGCAGCTTCGAGCCCGGCAATGAGCAGTTCTTC CASSFEPGNEQFF
TRBJ2-5 few TRBV6-6 NA TGTGCCAGCAGCCGAGGAGGGCAGACCCAGTACTTC CASSRGGQTQYF
TRBJ2-1 NA TRBV29-1 TRBD2 TGCAGCGGGGACAGGACTAGCGGATACGATGAGCAGTTCTTC CSGDRTSGYDEQFF
TRBJ2-3 few TRBV2 TRBD1 TGTGCCAGTAGAAGACAGGGGGTTAGCACAGATACGCAGTATTTT CASRRQGVSTDTQYF
TRBJ1-1 NA TRBV6-5 NA TGTGCCAGCAGGCTCACTTTGCGGGGTGAAGCTTTCTTT CASRLTLRGEAFF
TRBJ2-1 many TRBV28 NA TGTGCCAGCAGTGTGCCAACAGGGTATCCCTACAATGAGCAGTTCTTC CASSVPTGYPYNEQFF
TRBJ2-2 many TRBV7-8 TRBD1 TGTGCCAGCAGCTTATCACTACAGGGGACCGGGGAGCTGTTTTTT CASSLSLQGTGELFF
TRBJ1-1 NA TRBV27 NA TGTGCCAGCAGTTTATACAGGGCCCACACTGAAGCTTTCTTT CASSLYRAHTEAFF
TRBJ2-3 NA TRBV7-3 TRBD2 TGTGCCAGCAGCTTATCCGGACTAGCGGCAGGCGATACGCAGTATTTT CASSLSGLAAGDTQYF
TRBJ1-4 NA TRBV10-3 NA TGTGCCAGCAGTTACCCGGGGGATGAAAAACTGTTTTTT CASSYPGDEKLFF
TRBJ2-2 few TRBV5-4 TRBD2 TGTGCCAGCAGTTCAAGCGGGGGGGCCGACACCGGGGAGCTGTTTTTT CASSSSGGADTGELFF
TRBJ1-5 NA TRBV7-2 NA TGTGCCAGCAGCATCCCAGACCAGCCCCAGCATTTT CASSIPDQPQHF
TRBJ2-2 few TRBV10-3 NA TGTGCCAGCAGTGCGGGACAGAGTACCGGGGAGCTGTTTTTT CASSAGQSTGELFF
TRBJ2-3 few TRBV5-1 TRBD2 TGCGCCAGCACGACGGAGCGGGGCGGAGGCACAGATACGCAGTATTTT CASTTERGGGTDTQYF
TRBJ1-5 few TRBV7-6 NA TGTGCCAGCAGCTTTGGGGAGTGGGTGGGACTCCTCAATCAGCCCCAGCATTTT CASSFGEWVGLLNQPQHF
TRBJ2-5 few TRBV29-1 TRBD1 TGCAGCGTTGCGCGGCCCCATGACAGGGGGGAGACCCAGTACTTC CSVARPHDRGETQYF
TRBJ2-1 NA TRBV6-5 NA TGTGCCAGCAGCCTCTCGGGGAGATCCTACAATGAGCAGTTCTTC CASSLSGRSYNEQFF
TRBJ2-1 NA TRBV7-2 NA TGTGCCAGCAGCTCTAACGGAGGCTACAATGAGCAGTTCTTC CASSSNGGYNEQFF
TRBJ2-3 NA TRBV11-2 TRBD2 TGTGCCAGCAGATCCACCTCTACGTCTAGCGGGGCGCAGTATTTT CASRSTSTSSGAQYF
TRBJ1-1 few TRBV2 NA TGTGCCAGCAGGGAAGGGGGACGGGGGGCTCCTTTCTTT CASREGGRGAPFF
TRBJ1-2 NA TRBV4-3 NA TGCGCCAGCAGCCAAGAAATCGCAGGATTTAACTATGGCTACACCTTC CASSQEIAGFNYGYTF
TRBJ1-1 few TRBV6-5 NA TGTGCCAGCAGCTATGGAACTGAAGCTTTCTTT CASSYGTEAFF
TRBJ1-1 few TRBV7-9 NA TGTGCCAGCGGCAGGAACACTGAAGCTTTCTTT CASGRNTEAFF
TRBJ2-5 few TRBV9 TRBD1 TGTGCCAGCAGCGTAGGAGCAGGGGGCGGGCAAGAGACCCAGTACTTC CASSVGAGGGQETQYF
TRBJ2-6 NA TRBV9 TRBD1 TGTGCCAGCAGCGACCGGACAGGAGCCTTCTCTGGGGCCAACGTCCTGACTTTC CASSDRTGAFSGANVLTF
TRBJ2-7 NA TRBV15 NA TGTGCCACCAGCAGTCTCGGCCCTGAGCAGTACTTC CATSSLGPEQYF
TRBJ1-2 few TRBV6-5 NA TGTGCCAGCAGTCTAAGGACCTATGGCTACACCTTC CASSLRTYGYTF